A single sample gave rise to the 8 T cell receptor beta chains below, sequenced in a study of cytomegalovirus exposure and HLA in healthy donors (dated by TCRdb to about 2017). The method was the immunoSEQ multiplex PCR assay. A mixture of 60 forward primers for TCR Vbeta segments and 13 reverse primers for TCR Jbeta segments was used in the multiplex PCR. Imported from immuneACCESS, the table was reduced by TCRdb to in-frame sequences with V and J called. These copies leave out some clones; in studies compared against another copy, an unresolved V gene accounts for under half, and the cause of the remainder is not known. The sample includes about 160,000 clones, with about three quarters observed a single time. The ten largest clones add up to about 1.9% of the sample. Sequenced sample: PBMCs. The receptors were sampled from a female donor in good health and CMV-seronegative.

About this clone itself: Different DNA sequences within this sample yield the same CDR3. The chain is built from TRBV5-1 and TRBJ1-1, with a possible D match to TRBD1 (6 bases). Germline V gene lookup returns CDR1 SGHRS and CDR2 YFSETQ. The CDR3 spans 13 residues. V was pared by 4 bases and J by 1 base, with 8 bases between. The CDR3 sequence is CASSLQGNTEAFF. The CDR3 DNA reads as TGCGCCAGCAGCCTACAGGGGAACACTGAAGCTTTCTTT.

The rearrangement joins TRBV5-1 to TRBJ1-2; 9 nucleotides agree with TRBD1. This CDR3 has 14 residues. After removal of 3 bases from V and 2 bases from J, the junction contained 2 bases not matched to a gene. CDR1 SGHRS and CDR2 YFSETQ come from the germline V gene. As DNA, the CDR3 is TGCGCCAGCAGCTCCGGGACAGGGAACTATGGCTACACCTTC. The encoded protein is CASSSGTGNYGYTF.

The table lists this clone with a count of one. This rearrangement joins TRBV5-1 to TRBJ2-5; maybe TRBD1 (6 bases). The assigned J gene may be wrong: the sequence end matches TRBJ2-7 better. The CDR3 totals 14 residues. Germline CDR1 is SGHRS and CDR2 is YFSETQ. DNA for the CDR3: TGCGCCAGCAGAAGGGGGACGGATCTCTACGAGCAGTACTTC. Amino acid sequence: CASRRGTDLYEQYF.

Only one count was recorded for this clone. The chain couples TRBV19 to TRBJ2-3, with D maybe TRBD1 (5 bases). The CDR3 is made up of 13 amino acids. Germline V lookup: CDR1 LNHDA, CDR2 SQIVND (reference sequence). Trimming cost V 7 bases and J 6 bases, with 14 bases left between them. The CDR3: CASTPDRSDTQYF. The CDR3 coding sequence is TGTGCCAGTACCCCCGACAGATCCGATACGCAGTATTTT.

The genes are TRBV4-2 and TRBJ2-3; TRBD2 might be the D (5 bases). Germline CDR1 is LGHNA and CDR2 is YNFKEQ. The CDR3 length is 15 residues. V was cut by 1 base and J by 0 bases, with 8 bases left in between. For the CDR3, the DNA is TGTGCCAGCAGCCAAGCTCGCGGGAGCACAGATACGCAGTATTTT. Translated, it gives CASSQARGSTDTQYF.

This clone has only one observation. V and J are TRBV7-8 and TRBJ2-5; 11 bases are shared with TRBD2. Germline V gene data show CDR1 as SGHVS and CDR2 as FQNEAQ. CDR3 length: 15 residues. V was pared by 5 bases and J by 2 bases, with 4 bases of the junction left unmatched. The CDR3 spells CASSRGTSGQETQYF. The CDR3, as DNA: TGTGCCAGCAGCCGAGGGACTAGCGGACAAGAGACCCAGTACTTC. The variable domain in full, with the rest retrieved from reference TRBV7-8 and TRBJ2-5, is GAGVSQSPRYKVAKRGQDVALRCDPISGHVSLFWYQQALGQGPEFLTYFQNEAQLDKSGLPSDRFFAERPEGSVSTLKIQRTQQEDSAVYLCASSRGTSGQETQYFGPGTRLLVL.

This clone was recorded only once. The chain couples TRBV5-1 to TRBJ2-4, with a tentative D call TRBD2 (7 bases). V was clipped by 0 bases and J by 5 bases, with 18 bases between them. Germline CDR1 is SGHRS and CDR2 is YFSETQ. The CDR3 is 17 residues long. CDR3 nucleotide sequence: TGCGCCAGCAGCTTGGGTCCCGCTGGGGGGGCTCAAAACATTCAGTACTTC. This codes for CASSLGPAGGAQNIQYF.

The chain joins TRBV5-4 to TRBJ2-7; 14 nucleotides align to TRBD2. Germline V gives CDR1 SGHNT, CDR2 YYREEE (reference sequence). The V and J ends lost 4 bases and 4 bases, in that order; junction bases with no gene match: 10. The CDR3 is made up of 17 amino acids. CDR3 bases: TGTGCCAGCAGCCCCCCCGGACTAGCGGGAGGTTCGTACGAGCAGTACTTC. Translation: CASSPPGLAGGSYEQYF.